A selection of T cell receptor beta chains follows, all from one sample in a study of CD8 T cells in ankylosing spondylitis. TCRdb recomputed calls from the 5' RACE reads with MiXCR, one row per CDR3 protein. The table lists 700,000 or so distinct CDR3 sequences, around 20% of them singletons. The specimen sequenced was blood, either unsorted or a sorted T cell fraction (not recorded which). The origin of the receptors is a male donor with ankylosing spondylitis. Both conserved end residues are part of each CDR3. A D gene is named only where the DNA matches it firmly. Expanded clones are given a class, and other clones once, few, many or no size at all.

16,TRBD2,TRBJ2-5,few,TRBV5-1,TGCGCCAGCAGCCGGGGACTAGCGGTTATAGAAGAGACCCAGTACTTC,CASSRGLAVIEETQYF
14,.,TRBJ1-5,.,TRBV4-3,TGCGCCAGCAGCCAAGATACAGGGACGCAGCCCCAGCATTTT,CASSQDTGTQPQHF
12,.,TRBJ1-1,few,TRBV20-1,TGCAGTGCTCGGCGGGGGGCGGTCGAAGCTTTCTTT,CSARRGAVEAFF
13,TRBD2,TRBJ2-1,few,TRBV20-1,TGCAGTGCTAGAGGTGCGGGGGACAATGAGCAGTTCTTC,CSARGAGDNEQFF
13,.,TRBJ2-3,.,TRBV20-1,TGCAGTGCTAGAGTGGGCCCCCTAGATACGCAGTATTTT,CSARVGPLDTQYF
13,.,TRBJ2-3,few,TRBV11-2,TGTGCCAGCAGCTCACACAGGGAAGATACGCAGTATTTT,CASSSHREDTQYF
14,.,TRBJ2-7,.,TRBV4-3,TGCGCCAGCAGCCAAGATAAAGACAACTACGAGCAGTACTTC,CASSQDKDNYEQYF
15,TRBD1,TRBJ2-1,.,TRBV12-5,TGTGCTAGTGGTCGGGGACAGGGGGTCAACAATGAGCAGTTCTTC,CASGRGQGVNNEQFF
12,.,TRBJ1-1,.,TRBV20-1,TGCAGTGCTAGTAGCCCAAACACTGAAGCTTTCTTT,CSASSPNTEAFF
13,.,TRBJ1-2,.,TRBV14,TGTGCCAGCAGCCAAGTGAGGGGTGATGGCTATACCTTC,CASSQVRGDGYTF
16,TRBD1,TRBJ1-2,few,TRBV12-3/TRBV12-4,TGTGCCAGCACTCCCAGCAGGGAGGGGGCCCGCTATGGCTACACCTTC,CASTPSREGARYGYTF
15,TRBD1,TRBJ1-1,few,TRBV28,TGTGCCAGCAGTTTATTCGGGACAGGTAACACTGAAGCTTTCTTT,CASSLFGTGNTEAFF
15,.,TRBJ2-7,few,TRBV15,TGTGCCACCAGCAGAGAGTACTGGGGCGGACACGAGCAGTACTTC,CATSREYWGGHEQYF
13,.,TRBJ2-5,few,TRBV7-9,TGTGCCAGCAGTTATAACCCCCAAGAGACCCAGTACTTC,CASSYNPQETQYF
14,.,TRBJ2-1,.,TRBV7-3,TGTGCCAGCAGCACCGGGACCGACGGCAATGAGCAGTTCTTC,CASSTGTDGNEQFF
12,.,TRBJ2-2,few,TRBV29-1,TGCAGCGTTGCCAGGAGCACCGGGGAGCTGTTTTTT,CSVARSTGELFF
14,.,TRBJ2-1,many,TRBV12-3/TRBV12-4,TGTGCCAGCACCGAGGGTAGCTCCTACAATGAGCAGTTCTTC,CASTEGSSYNEQFF
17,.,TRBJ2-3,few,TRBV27,TGTGCCAGCAGTTTTCGCCGCCGGGCCCCCAGCACAGATACGCAGTATTTT,CASSFRRRAPSTDTQYF
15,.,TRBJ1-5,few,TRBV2,TGTGCCAGCAGCAGGGAGGTGGCTGCGAATCAGCCCCAGCATTTT,CASSREVAANQPQHF
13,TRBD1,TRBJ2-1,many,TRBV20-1,TGCAGTGCCCCCCGGGACAGGTCCGATGAGCAGTTCTTC,CSAPRDRSDEQFF
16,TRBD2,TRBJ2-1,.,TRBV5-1,TGCGCCAGCAGCTTGGGTGTATCGGGGGGGCAGAATGAGCAGTTCTTC,CASSLGVSGGQNEQFF
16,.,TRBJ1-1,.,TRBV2,TGTGCCAGCAGTGAAGTGATGGGGGGCGTTTTCACTGAAGCTTTCTTT,CASSEVMGGVFTEAFF
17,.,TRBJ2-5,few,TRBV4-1,TGCGCCAGCAGCCAAGATGGAGTCAGCCTGAGTTGGGAGACCCAGTACTTC,CASSQDGVSLSWETQYF
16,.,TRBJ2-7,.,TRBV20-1,TGCAGTGCTCCCGTGTTCGACAGTCACAGTTACTACGAGCAGTACTTC,CSAPVFDSHSYYEQYF
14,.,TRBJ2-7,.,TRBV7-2,TGTGCCAGCAGCTTAGGGAGCGACTCCTACGAGCAGTACTTC,CASSLGSDSYEQYF
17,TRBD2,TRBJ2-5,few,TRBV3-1,TGTGCCAGCAGCCGAACCTCTAGCGGGAGGGCCCGAGAGACCCAGTACTTC,CASSRTSSGRARETQYF
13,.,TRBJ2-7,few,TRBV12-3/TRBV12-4,TGTGCCAGCAGTTGGGTGGGATCGGGGGAGCAGTACTTC,CASSWVGSGEQYF
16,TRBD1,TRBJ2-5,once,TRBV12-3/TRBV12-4,TGTGCCAGCAGTGAAACGGGACAGGCCCGTAAAGAGACCCAGTACTTC,CASSETGQARKETQYF
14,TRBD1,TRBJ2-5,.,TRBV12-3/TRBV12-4,TGTGCCAGCGGAACAGGGGGTAGTCAAGAGACCCAGTACTTC,CASGTGGSQETQYF
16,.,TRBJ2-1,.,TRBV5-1,TGCGCCAGCAGCTTGGCCAGGGGGGCCTCCTACAATGAGCAGTTCTTC,CASSLARGASYNEQFF
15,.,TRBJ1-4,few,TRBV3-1,TGTGCCAGCAGCCATTTGGACAGACCTAATGAAAAACTGTTTTTT,CASSHLDRPNEKLFF
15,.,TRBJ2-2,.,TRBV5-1,TGCGTCAGCGGGGATCGACAGGGAAGAACCGGGGAGCTGTTTTTT,CVSGDRQGRTGELFF
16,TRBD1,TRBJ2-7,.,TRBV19,TGTGCCAGTAGTATAGAGTTCCGGACAGGGGTCTACGAGCAGTACTTC,CASSIEFRTGVYEQYF
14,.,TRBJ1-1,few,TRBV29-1,TGCAGCGTTGAAGGAGGAAGGGGGAAGACTGAAGCTTTCTTT,CSVEGGRGKTEAFF
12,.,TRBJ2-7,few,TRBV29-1,TGCAGCGCTGGGTGGGCCTCCTACGAGCAGTACTTC,CSAGWASYEQYF
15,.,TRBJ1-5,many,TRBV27,TGTGCCAGCAGTTTATCATTAGGGTGGGGGCAGCCCCAGCATTTT,CASSLSLGWGQPQHF
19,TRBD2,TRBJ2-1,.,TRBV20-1,TGCAGTGCTAGAGCTCACCCACACGAGACTAGCGGATTTCAAAGGGGGCAGTTCTTC,CSARAHPHETSGFQRGQFF
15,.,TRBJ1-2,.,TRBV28,TGTGCCAGCAGTTTTTCAGGGGTAGGGGACTATGGCTACACCTTC,CASSFSGVGDYGYTF
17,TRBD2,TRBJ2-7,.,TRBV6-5,TGTGCCAGCAGTTACTCGGCCGCAGGGCAGGGAGGGTACGAGCAGTACTTC,CASSYSAAGQGGYEQYF
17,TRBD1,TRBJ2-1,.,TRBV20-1,TGCAGTGCTAGAGGTTTCGAGGGGGCTTTACTATACAATGAGCAGTTCTTC,CSARGFEGALLYNEQFF
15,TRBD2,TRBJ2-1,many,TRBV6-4,TGTGCCAGCAGTGTCTTAGCGGGGGGCTACAATGAGCAGTTCTTC,CASSVLAGGYNEQFF
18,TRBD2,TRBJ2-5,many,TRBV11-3,TGTGCCAGCAGCTCCTCAAATCTGGGACTAGCGGGGGGAGAGACCCAGTACTTC,CASSSSNLGLAGGETQYF
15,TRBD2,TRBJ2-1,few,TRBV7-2,TGTGCCAGCAGCTTAATCGCGGGAGGGCCGAATGAGCAGTTCTTC,CASSLIAGGPNEQFF